These 14 T cell receptor beta chains came from one sample sequenced in a study of T cells in Graves' hyperthyroidism and ophthalmopathy. TCR beta CDR3 region amplification was performed from RNA transcripts. The TCR CDR3 first-round RT-PCR relied on the HTBI primer set. TCRdb redid the calling of the multiplex PCR reads with MiXCR, one entry per CDR3 protein. The sample has a few hundred thousand distinct CDR3 sequences; around 23% are singletons. Input material: blood. The source is a woman aged 45-59 years with Graves' hyperthyroidism.

For this clonotype: This could be a read error, since a much larger clone is one nucleotide away. CDR3 nucleotide sequence: TGTGCCAGCAGCTACCCGGGACTGACTGGGCAGTTCTTC. Amino acids: CASSYPGLTGQFF. The rearrangement joins TRBV6-2 or TRBV6-3 to TRBJ2-1; a weak D match, TRBD2 (6 bases). Germline CDR1 and CDR2: MNHEY and SVGEGT. Trimming shortened V by 6 bases and J by 12 bases, and 18 bases separated the two germline ends. The CDR3 spans 13 residues.

The chain links TRBV7-8 to TRBJ2-3; TRBD1 aligns across 9 bases. V gave up 1 base and J gave up 8 bases; unmatched junction bases: 1. Germline lookup yields CDR1 SGHVS and CDR2 FQNEAQ. The CDR3 contains 13 residues. In DNA form, the CDR3 reads TGTGCCAGCAGCTTAGGGACAGGGGTTACGCAGTATTTT. Translating it yields CASSLGTGVTQYF.

The CDR3, as DNA: TGTGCCAGTAGTATGGGACTGCTTCAGCCCCAGCATTTT. It encodes CASSMGLLQPQHF. The J gene is TRBJ1-5, the V gene TRBV19, with a weak D call TRBD1 (5 bases). The length of the CDR3 is 13 residues. Germline V CDR1 and CDR2: LNHDA, SQIVND (reference sequence). Trimming removed 3 bases at V and 6 bases at J, with 9 bases between.

In this sample, this clonotype turned up many times. The gene calls are TRBV28 and TRBJ2-7, with D perhaps matching TRBD2 (6 bases). V was clipped by 4 bases and J by 3 bases, with 13 bases between them. This CDR3 spans 14 amino acids. The germline V gene has CDR1 MDHEN and CDR2 SYDVKM. CDR3 DNA: TGTGCCAGCAGTTCCGTGGCGGGACTCTACGAGCAGTACTTC. Encoded protein: CASSSVAGLYEQYF.

There are many counts of this clonotype. The chain combines TRBV12-3 or TRBV12-4 with TRBJ2-1, with D perhaps TRBD2 (7 bases). Trimming took 8 bases from V and 7 from J, leaving 12 bases between them. The CDR3 has 12 amino acids. Here the CDR3 reads CASQRGGNEQFF. CDR3 nucleotides: TGTGCCAGCCAAAGGGGGGGGAATGAGCAGTTCTTC.

This clonotype was observed at least ten times. The chain is built from TRBV3-1 and TRBJ2-1, with 15 bases fitting TRBD2. Germline trimming cut 2 bases from V and 4 bases from J; bases unmatched to any gene: 6. Germline loops: CDR1 LGHDT, CDR2 YNNKEL (reference sequence). This CDR3 region has 18 residues. The CDR3 loop reads CASSQTRTSGGVYNEQFF. As DNA, the CDR3 is TGTGCCAGCAGCCAAACCCGGACTAGCGGGGGGGTTTACAATGAGCAGTTCTTC.

This clonotype occurred a few times. The chain uses TRBV2 and TRBJ1-4; 9 bases line up with TRBD1. Trimming cost V 7 bases and J 7 bases; bases outside gene matches: 19. CDR1 and CDR2 (germline): SNHLY, FYNNEI. The CDR3 has 18 amino acids. The CDR3 sequence: CASTNLRGDRAGGEKLFF. The CDR3 nucleotides are TGTGCCAGCACTAACCTGAGGGGGGACAGGGCTGGGGGTGAAAAACTGTTTTTT.

This rearrangement joins TRBV5-1 to TRBJ2-7, with TRBD1 identical over 7 bases. There are 16 residues in the CDR3. Germline V CDR1 and CDR2: SGHRS, YFSETQ. Germline trimming cut 3 bases from V and 0 bases from J; bases unmatched to any gene: 9. In nucleotides, the CDR3 is TGCGCCAGCAGCTGGAAGGACAGGTCGACCTCCTACGAGCAGTACTTC. The encoded protein is CASSWKDRSTSYEQYF.

This clonotype has more than one count but fewer than ten. A much larger clone differs from this one at a single base, so this may be a read error. The genes are TRBV20-1 and TRBJ2-5; D gene unclear. CDR3 length: 16 amino acids. CDR1 and CDR2 (germline): DFQATT, SNEGSKA (reference sequence). The CDR3: CSASRAGPNRGETQCF. CDR3 DNA: TGCAGTGCTAGTCGAGCAGGACCCAACCGAGGAGAGACCCAGTGCTTC.

The chain carries TRBV2 and TRBJ1-1; 9 bases fit TRBD1. V was clipped by 5 bases and J by 4 bases; unmatched bases: 5. Germline CDR1 SNHLY, CDR2 FYNNEI. The CDR3 consists of 14 residues. CDR3 coding DNA: TGTGCCAGCAGTAAAGGACAGGGGATCACTGAAGCTTTCTTT. This encodes CASSKGQGITEAFF.

This clonotype showed up many times. This chain links TRBV20-1 with TRBJ2-5; TRBD2 might be the D (6 bases). This CDR3 is 16 amino acids long. V dropped 4 bases and J dropped 5 bases, with 23 bases sitting between them. The V gene's germline CDR1 is DFQATT and CDR2 SNEGSKA (reference sequence). The CDR3 loop reads CSANTPGGGWRETQYF. The DNA of the CDR3 is TGCAGTGCTAACACGCCAGGTGGGGGGTGGAGGGAGACCCAGTACTTC.

For this clonotype: This may be a read error, as it is one base from a much larger clone. The rearrangement joins TRBV3-1 to TRBJ2-3; 8 bases align to TRBD2. This CDR3 region has 17 residues. Looked up from germline, CDR1 is LGHDT and CDR2 is YNNKEL (reference sequence). CDR3 in amino acids: CASNQAQGLEGTDTQYF. The CDR3 DNA is TGTGCCAGCAACCAAGCACAGGGACTAGAAGGCACAGATACGCAGTATTTT.

This clonotype has at least ten counts. The V and J genes are TRBV5-1 and TRBJ2-3; D uncertain. V was pared by 0 bases and J by 0 bases, with 11 bases between. CDR3 length: 16 residues. Germline-derived CDR1 and CDR2 are SGHRS and YFSETQ. As DNA, the CDR3 is TGCGCCAGCAGCTTGGTTGCAGGAACTAGCACAGATACGCAGTATTTT. Translated, it gives CASSLVAGTSTDTQYF.

This clonotype was recorded at least ten times. The chain employs TRBV7-3 and TRBJ1-5; D remains unclear. The CDR3 covers 18 residues. Germline lookup yields CDR1 SGHTA and CDR2 FQGTGA. V lost 2 bases, J lost 0 bases, and 17 bases lay in between. The CDR3 spells CASSLGGWVQYSNQPQHF. For the CDR3, the DNA is TGTGCCAGCAGCTTAGGAGGCTGGGTTCAATATAGCAATCAGCCCCAGCATTTT.